This TCR beta chain was captured in a study of circulating and synovial CD4+ cells in juvenile arthritis (dated by TCRdb to between 2012 and 2015). Regarding the complete study: Within each patient, the TCRbeta CDR3 repertoires of synovial CD4 T cells, bulk blood CD4 T cells and circulating HLA-DR+ CD4 T cells were compared. The goal of repertoire sequencing was to confirm that a circulating synovial-like CD4 T cell subset was enriched in synovial clonotypes. Study-level results and caveats: Compared with bulk blood CD4 repertoires, both the synovial and the circulating pathogenic-like lymphocyte repertoires were less diverse, and some CPL samples were as oligoclonal as synovium. No difference between circulating pathogenic-like lymphocytes and bulk blood T cells was detected by traditional Vbeta family usage analysis. Because T cell genome counts differed by at least an order of magnitude between CPL and bulk blood CD4 samples, sample-size effects were addressed. Overlap with synovium increased with sequencing depth, so measured shared-clonotype fractions likely underestimated the full repertoire overlap. Circulating pathogenic-like lymphocytes clustered together with synovial T cells and shared a substantially larger fraction of CDR3 sequences with synovium than bulk blood did.

The library was obtained by the immunoSEQ multiplex PCR assay. TCRbeta CDR3 sequencing was carried out by an external provider as a commercial service. The authors processed their data as follows. The analyses used productive nucleotide sequences together with amino acid sequences obtained by in silico translation. Diversity was quantified by Renyi entropy over a range of alpha values, with sample size equalised by taking the median of 200 repeated subsamples. Pairwise repertoire distance was calculated as one minus the Chao-modified Jaccard index to correct for under-sampling and was used for clustering. Frequency-weighted overlap with synovial clonotypes was calculated across 200 sample sizes, using 200 draws without replacement for each, and the value reported was the one at the size of the smaller sample. As stored in TCRdb, this immuneACCESS dataset retains in-frame rearrangements with V and J assigned. A fraction of the clones does not appear; measured against another copy, unresolved V genes explain less than half of the discrepancy, and the remainder lacks a known reason. The D gene and trimming were derived from the DNA, and the V and J assignments and clone size from that table. In all, the sample holds several thousand clones, and roughly 76% of those were seen once. The ten largest clonotypes hold 3% to 4% of the sample.

The sequenced samples came from patients who had active juvenile idiopathic arthritis. Cells were sorted right after thawing, and dead cells were excluded with Live/Dead Fixable Near-IR Stain. With regard to this clone: Its antigen is not yet known. Base quality data are lacking; no much larger clone is found one base away.

The sequence derives from a human donor with juvenile idiopathic arthritis. Sequenced input: CD4+ T cells from synovial fluid.

The nucleotide sequence is given as TGTGCCAGCAGCTTAGGGGTCCGACTAGTTTCAGATACGCAGTATTTT. Translated, this gives CASSLGVRLVSDTQYF. The chain employs TRBV7-2 and TRBJ2-3, with a tentative D gene TRBD2 over 6 matching bases. CDR1 and CDR2 were assigned from the germline V gene as SGHTA and FQGNSA. V is reduced by 1 base and J by 4 bases, leaving a spacing of 15 bases between them. The CDR3 goes from the cysteine to the phenylalanine over 16 residues. Only the CDR3 portion is preserved as DNA: 48 bases, with reading frame beginning at the first base.